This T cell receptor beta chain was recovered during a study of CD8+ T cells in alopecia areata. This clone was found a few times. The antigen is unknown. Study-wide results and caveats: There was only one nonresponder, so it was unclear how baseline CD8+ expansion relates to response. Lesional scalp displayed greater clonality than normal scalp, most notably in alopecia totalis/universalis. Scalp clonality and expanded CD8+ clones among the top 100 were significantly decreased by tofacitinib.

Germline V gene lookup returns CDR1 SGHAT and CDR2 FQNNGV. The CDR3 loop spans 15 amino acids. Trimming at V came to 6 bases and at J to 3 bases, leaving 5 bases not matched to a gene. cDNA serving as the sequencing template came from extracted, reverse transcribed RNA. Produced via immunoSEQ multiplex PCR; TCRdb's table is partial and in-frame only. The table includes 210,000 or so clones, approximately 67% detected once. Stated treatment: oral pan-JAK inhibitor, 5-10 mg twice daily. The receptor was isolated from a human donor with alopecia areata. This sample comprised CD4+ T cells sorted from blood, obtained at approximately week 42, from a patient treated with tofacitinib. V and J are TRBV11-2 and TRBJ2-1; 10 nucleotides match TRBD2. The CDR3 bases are TGTGCCAGCAGAAGGGGACTAGCGAACTACAATGAGCAGTTCTTC. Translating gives CASRRGLANYNEQFF.